Following are 7 T cell receptor beta chains from one sample sequenced in a study of blood T cells in healthy people across ages. Then a second PCR, running roughly 7 to 11 cycles, was carried out with a sample-barcoded 5' primer and a J-beta primer mix. TCRdb ran MiXCR on the 5' RACE reads and lists one entry per CDR3 protein. The table records roughly 830,000 distinct CDR3 sequences, less than 80% of them present only once. Specimen: blood. Source of these receptors: a man aged 25 to 40 in good health.

The chain recombines TRBV7-9 with TRBJ1-2; possible D gene TRBD1, 5 bases. This CDR3 contains 15 residues. CDR1 and CDR2 from the germline V gene are SEHNR and FQNEAQ (reference sequence). V was cut by 5 bases and J by 7 bases, with 20 bases left in between. The CDR3 loop is CASSAGTPFVRGYTF. CDR3 nucleotide sequence: TGTGCCAGCAGCGCCGGGACTCCCTTCGTACGTGGCTACACCTTC.

As concerns this clonotype: The junction shows a germline mismatch at one end, possibly a read error. The CDR3 protein is CASSPGTFYGNEKLFF. DNA for the CDR3: TGTGCTAGCAGCCCGGGGACCTTTTACGGTAATGAAAAACTGTTTTTT. This chain links TRBV7-9 with TRBJ1-4; possible D gene TRBD1, 5 bases. Germline CDR1 and CDR2: SEHNR and FQNEAQ (reference sequence). The CDR3 consists of 16 residues.

J is TRBJ2-7 and V is TRBV20-1; TRBD2 agrees at 13 bases. Germline-derived CDR1 and CDR2 are DFQATT and SNEGSKA (reference sequence). The CDR3 runs to 14 residues. V shed 0 bases, J shed 5 bases, and the junction held 1 base outside the gene matches. CDR3 sequence reads: CSAREGLAGNEQYF. CDR3 sequence (DNA): TGCAGTGCTAGAGAGGGACTAGCGGGGAACGAGCAGTACTTC.

V is TRBV20-1 and J is TRBJ2-7; 8 bases are shared with TRBD2. J lost 0 bases, V lost 2 bases, and 6 bases had no gene match. The CDR3 has 15 residues. CDR1 is DFQATT, CDR2 SNEGSKA, per germline (reference sequence). The CDR3 region has the DNA TGCAGTGCTAGATCCGTAGCGGGGACCTCCTACGAGCAGTACTTC. Translated: CSARSVAGTSYEQYF.

The V and J genes are TRBV27 and TRBJ1-1; D not certain. The CDR3 is made up of 17 amino acids. The V gene's germline CDR1 is MNHEY and CDR2 SMNVEV (reference sequence). The V gene lost 4 bases and the J gene lost 0 bases, with 18 bases spanning the gap. Here the CDR3 DNA reads TGTGCCAGCAGTTATAGGCAGCACCTAAAACTGAACACTGAAGCTTTCTTT. It codes for CASSYRQHLKLNTEAFF.

This chain uses TRBV12-3 or TRBV12-4 with TRBJ2-4, with TRBD1 matching 7 bases. The V segment lost 4 bases and the J segment 6 bases; nucleotides outside the gene matches: 12. The CDR3 totals 16 residues. The chain's CDR3 is CASSSARTGVGNIQYF. The CDR3 bases are TGTGCCAGCAGTTCCGCTAGAACAGGGGTTGGAAACATTCAGTACTTC.

The rearrangement uses TRBV20-1 and TRBJ1-5; maybe TRBD1 (6 bases). The germline gives CDR1 DFQATT, CDR2 SNEGSKA (reference sequence). This CDR3 has 14 residues. Deletions cut 2 bases from V and 10 bases from J, with 18 bases between. CDR3 in amino acids: CSARQGHPTGPQHF. The CDR3 bases are TGCAGTGCTAGACAGGGGCATCCAACGGGACCCCAGCATTTT.